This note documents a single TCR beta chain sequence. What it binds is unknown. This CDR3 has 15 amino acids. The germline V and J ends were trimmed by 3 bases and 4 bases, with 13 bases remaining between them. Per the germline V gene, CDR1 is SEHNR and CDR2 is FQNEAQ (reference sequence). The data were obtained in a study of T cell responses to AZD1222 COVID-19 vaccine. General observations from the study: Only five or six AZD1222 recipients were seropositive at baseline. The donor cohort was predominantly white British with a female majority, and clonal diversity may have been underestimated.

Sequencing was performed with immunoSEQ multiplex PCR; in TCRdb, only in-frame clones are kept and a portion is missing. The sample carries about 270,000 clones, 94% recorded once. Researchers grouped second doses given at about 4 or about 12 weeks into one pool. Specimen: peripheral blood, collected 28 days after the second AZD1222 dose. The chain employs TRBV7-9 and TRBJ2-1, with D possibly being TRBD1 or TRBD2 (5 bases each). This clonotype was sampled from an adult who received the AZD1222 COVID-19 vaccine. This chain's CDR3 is CASSFTGTEYNEQFF. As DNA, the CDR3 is TGTGCCAGCAGCTTTACCGGGACCGAGTACAATGAGCAGTTCTTC.